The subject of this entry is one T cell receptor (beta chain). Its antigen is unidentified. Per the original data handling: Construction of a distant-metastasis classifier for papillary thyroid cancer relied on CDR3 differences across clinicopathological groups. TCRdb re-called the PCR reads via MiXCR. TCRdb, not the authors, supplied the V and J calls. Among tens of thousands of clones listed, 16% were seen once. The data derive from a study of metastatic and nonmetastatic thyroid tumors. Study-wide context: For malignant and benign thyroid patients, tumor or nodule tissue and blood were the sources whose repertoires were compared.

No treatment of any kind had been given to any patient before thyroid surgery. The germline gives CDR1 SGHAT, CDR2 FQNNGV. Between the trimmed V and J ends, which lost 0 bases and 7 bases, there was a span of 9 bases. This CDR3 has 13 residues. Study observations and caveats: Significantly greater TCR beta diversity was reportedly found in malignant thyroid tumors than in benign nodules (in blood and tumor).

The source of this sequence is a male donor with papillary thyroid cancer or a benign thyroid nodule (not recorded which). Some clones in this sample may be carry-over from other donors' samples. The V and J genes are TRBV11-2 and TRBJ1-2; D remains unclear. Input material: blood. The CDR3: CASSLEPFRGYTF. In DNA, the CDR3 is TGTGCCAGCAGCTTAGAGCCCTTCCGTGGCTACACCTTC. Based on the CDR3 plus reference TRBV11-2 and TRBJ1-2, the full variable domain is EAGVAQSPRYKIIEKRQSVAFWCNPISGHATLYWYQQILGQGPKLLIQFQNNGVVDDSQLPKDRFSAERLKGVDSTLKIQPAKLEDSAVYLCASSLEPFRGYTFGSGTRLTVV.